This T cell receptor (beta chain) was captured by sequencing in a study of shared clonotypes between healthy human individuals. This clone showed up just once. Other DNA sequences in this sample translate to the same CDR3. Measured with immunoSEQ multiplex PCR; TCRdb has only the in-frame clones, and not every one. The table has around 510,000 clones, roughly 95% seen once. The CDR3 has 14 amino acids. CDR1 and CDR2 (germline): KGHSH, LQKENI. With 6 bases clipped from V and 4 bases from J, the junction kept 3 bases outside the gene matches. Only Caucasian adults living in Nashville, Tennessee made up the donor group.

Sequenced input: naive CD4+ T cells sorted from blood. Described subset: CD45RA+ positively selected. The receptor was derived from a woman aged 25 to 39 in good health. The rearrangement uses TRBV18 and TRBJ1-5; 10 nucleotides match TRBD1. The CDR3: CASSSDRGNQPQHF. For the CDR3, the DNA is TGTGCCAGCTCGTCGGACAGGGGGAATCAGCCCCAGCATTTT.